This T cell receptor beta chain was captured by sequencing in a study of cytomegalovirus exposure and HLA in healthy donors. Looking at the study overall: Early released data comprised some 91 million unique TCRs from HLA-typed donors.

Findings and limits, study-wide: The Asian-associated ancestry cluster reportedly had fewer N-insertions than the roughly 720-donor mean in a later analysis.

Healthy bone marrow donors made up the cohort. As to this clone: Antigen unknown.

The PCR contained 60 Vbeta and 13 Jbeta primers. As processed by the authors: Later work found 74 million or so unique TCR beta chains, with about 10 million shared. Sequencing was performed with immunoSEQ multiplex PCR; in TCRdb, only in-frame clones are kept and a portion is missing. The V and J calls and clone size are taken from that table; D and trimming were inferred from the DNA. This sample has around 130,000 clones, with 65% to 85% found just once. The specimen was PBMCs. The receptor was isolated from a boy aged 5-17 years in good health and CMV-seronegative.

Here the CDR3 DNA reads TGTGCCTCTCGGGGAGGCGACACTGAAGCTTTCTTT. Its protein is CASRGGDTEAFF. This chain joins TRBV10-3 and TRBJ1-1; D gene uncertain. CDR1 is ENHRY, CDR2 SYGVKD, per germline. With 11 bases removed from V and 3 bases from J, the gap between germline ends came to 13 bases. This CDR3 region has 12 residues.